A single sample is the source of the 6 T cell receptor beta chains below, sequenced in a study of shared clonotypes between healthy human individuals. Profiled with immunoSEQ multiplex PCR; TCRdb holds only in-frame clones, not every one. The table records approximately 700,000 clones, 73% of them present only once. Input material: memory CD4+ T cells sorted from blood. Subset denoted: CD45RA-negative fraction. Receptor source: a woman aged 25 to 45 in good health.

The CDR3: CASSRRQGFTDTQYF. The CDR3 nucleotides are TGTGCCAGCAGCCGCCGACAGGGGTTCACAGATACGCAGTATTTT. The V and J genes are TRBV7-3 and TRBJ2-3, with 8 positions matching TRBD1. Per the germline V gene, CDR1 is SGHTA and CDR2 is FQGTGA. J lost 2 bases, V lost 5 bases, and 6 bases had no gene match. This CDR3 has 15 amino acids. Full variable domain (outside the CDR3, taken from reference TRBV7-3 and TRBJ2-3): GAGVSQTPSNKVTEKGKYVELRCDPISGHTALYWYRQSLGQGPEFLIYFQGTGAADDSGLPNDRFFAVRPEGSVSTLKIQRTERGDSAVYLCASSRRQGFTDTQYFGPGTRLTVL.

The chain links TRBV29-1 to TRBJ2-3, with TRBD2 matching 7 bases. The length of the CDR3 is 14 residues. The germline CDR1 and CDR2 sequences are SQVTM and ANQGSEA. The ends lost 5 bases at V and 5 bases at J; junction bases unmatched: 10. Written as DNA, the CDR3 is TGCAGCGTTCAACCGGGACTACACATAGATACGCAGTATTTT. It yields the protein CSVQPGLHIDTQYF.

The rearrangement joins TRBV5-8 to TRBJ1-5; the match to TRBD1 covers 7 bases. The CDR3 length is 16 residues. Germline V gene data show CDR1 as SGHTS and CDR2 as YDEGEE. Losses at the gene ends were 4 bases for V and 3 bases for J; bases not matched to a gene: 10. The CDR3 coding sequence is TGTGCCAGCAGCCGAGAGACAGGGAAGGCCAATCAGCCCCAGCATTTT. It is translated as CASSRETGKANQPQHF.

A word on this clone: Other DNA sequences in this specimen translate into the identical CDR3. V gene TRBV28 combines with J gene TRBJ2-7; D gene unclear. In germline, CDR1 is MDHEN, CDR2 SYDVKM. The CDR3 contains 12 residues. V was pared by 3 bases and J by 4 bases, with 7 bases between. The CDR3 loop is CASSLGSYEQYF. In DNA form, the CDR3 reads TGTGCCAGCAGTTTGGGGTCTTACGAGCAGTACTTC.

This chain joins TRBV4-1 and TRBJ2-2; perhaps TRBD1 as D (5 bases). The germline CDR1 and CDR2 sequences are MGHRA and YSYEKL. This CDR3 region has 17 residues. The germline V and J ends were trimmed by 0 bases and 7 bases, with 18 bases remaining between them. CDR3 region: CASSQEGIQAALGELFF. The DNA for the CDR3 is TGCGCCAGCAGCCAAGAAGGGATACAGGCCGCCCTCGGGGAGCTGTTTTTT.

The genes are TRBV11-2 and TRBJ2-7; 7 positions agree with TRBD1. Germline CDR1 reads SGHAT; CDR2 reads FQNNGV. The length of the CDR3 is 15 residues. Unmatched junction bases numbered 13, after V lost 4 bases and J lost 7 bases. The CDR3 region is CASSSGPGQQGEQYF. The CDR3 DNA follows: TGTGCCAGCAGCTCCGGTCCGGGACAGCAAGGGGAGCAGTACTTC.